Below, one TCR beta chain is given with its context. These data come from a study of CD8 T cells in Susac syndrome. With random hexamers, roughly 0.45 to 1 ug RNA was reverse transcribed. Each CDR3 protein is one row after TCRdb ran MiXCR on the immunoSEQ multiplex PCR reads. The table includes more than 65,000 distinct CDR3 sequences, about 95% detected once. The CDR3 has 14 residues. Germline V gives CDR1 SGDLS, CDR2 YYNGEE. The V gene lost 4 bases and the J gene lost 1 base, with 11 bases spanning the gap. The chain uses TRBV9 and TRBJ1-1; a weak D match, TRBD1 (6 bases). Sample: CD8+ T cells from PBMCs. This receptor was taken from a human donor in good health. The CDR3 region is CASSLRGGNTEAFF. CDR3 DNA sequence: TGTGCCAGCAGCCTCCGAGGGGGGAACACTGAAGCTTTCTTT.